One sample yielded the 2 T cell receptor beta chains listed below, sequenced in a study of blood T cell repertoires in COVID-19. This table comes from immunoSEQ multiplex PCR, and its TCRdb copy is limited to in-frame clones, with some not included. The data show 35,000 to 45,000 clones, around 83% seen once. Specimen: peripheral blood. These receptors were obtained from a woman aged 70-85 years in a cohort sampled during active COVID-19.

The rearrangement joins TRBV2 to TRBJ2-7, with TRBD2 identical over 7 bases. Germline assignment: CDR1 SNHLY and CDR2 FYNNEI. The V gene end was trimmed by 8 bases and the J gene end by 2 bases; junction bases not matched to a gene: 15. This CDR3 has 16 amino acids. The CDR3 nucleotides read TGTGCCAGCGGTGGGGGGGAAAAGAGTTGGACCTACGAGCAGTACTTC. Encoded protein: CASGGGEKSWTYEQYF.

The V gene is TRBV4-1, the J gene TRBJ1-4; 9 bases match TRBD1. The J segment lost 0 bases and the V segment lost 0 bases, leaving 11 bases of the junction unmatched. CDR3 length: 20 residues. Germline V gives CDR1 MGHRA, CDR2 YSYEKL. The CDR3: CASSQEGGGGTGPTNEKLFF. In DNA, the CDR3 is TGCGCCAGCAGCCAAGAAGGCGGGGGAGGGACAGGGCCAACTAATGAAAAACTGTTTTTT.